Listed here are 28 T cell receptor beta chains from one sample, sequenced in a study of response to subunit inactivated influenza vaccine. Via MiXCR, TCRdb re-called the RT-PCR reads, giving one row per CDR3 protein. The sample yields approximately 500,000 distinct CDR3 sequences, 13% seen once. Sequencing was performed on PBMCs from blood, taken around seven weeks after vaccination. The receptors here all came from a man aged 45-65 years who received an inactivated influenza vaccine.

The chain couples TRBV25-1 to TRBJ2-7; D perhaps matches TRBD1 (6 bases). There are 12 residues in the CDR3. Germline CDR1 MGHDK, CDR2 SYGVNS. Deletions cut 6 bases from V and 2 bases from J, with 8 bases between. CDR3 residues: CASRDSTYEQYF. The CDR3 nucleotides read TGTGCCAGCAGGGACAGCACCTACGAGCAGTACTTC.

V usage is TRBV5-1 and J usage is TRBJ1-3, with 8 bases lining up with TRBD1. Looked up from germline, CDR1 is SGHRS and CDR2 is YFSETQ. This CDR3 has 15 residues. V lost 0 bases to trimming and J lost 6 bases; unmatched junction nucleotides: 5. The CDR3 protein is CASSLGRTGLNTIYF. The DNA for the CDR3 is TGCGCCAGCAGCTTGGGAAGGACAGGGTTAAACACCATATATTTT.

This clonotype has ten or more counts. The CDR3 nucleotides are TGTGCCAGCAGTGACCTGAGAACGGGACGGACCTACGAGCAGTACTTC. Amino acids: CASSDLRTGRTYEQYF. The rearrangement uses TRBV25-1 and TRBJ2-7, with D perhaps given as TRBD1 or TRBD2 (5 bases each). The CDR3 loop spans 16 amino acids. The V gene lost 3 bases and the J gene lost 2 bases, with 17 bases spanning the gap. Germline values: CDR1 MGHDK, CDR2 SYGVNS.

This clonotype has ten or more counts. The genes are TRBV29-1 and TRBJ2-1; D is ambiguous. The CDR3 consists of 12 residues. Trimming removed 3 bases from V and 8 bases from J, with 11 bases in between. Germline V gene data show CDR1 as SQVTM and CDR2 as ANQGSEA. CDR3 coding DNA: TGCAGCGTTGAGAGCCAGGCGGATGAGCAGTTCTTC. This encodes CSVESQADEQFF.

This clonotype was seen a handful of times. The chain combines TRBV7-9 with TRBJ2-1; 7 nucleotides agree with TRBD2. This CDR3 is 14 amino acids long. V was pared by 7 bases and J by 10 bases, with 13 bases of the junction left unmatched. Looked up from germline, CDR1 is SEHNR and CDR2 is FQNEAQ (reference sequence). The CDR3 sequence: CASTSGGGRSEQFF. The CDR3 nucleotides read TGTGCCAGCACCTCCGGCGGGGGTCGGTCCGAGCAGTTCTTC.

The V and J genes are TRBV4-2 and TRBJ2-3; 7 bases align to TRBD2. V trimming: 1 base; J trimming: 0 bases; junction bases outside the gene matches: 7. The CDR3 has 17 residues. Germline CDR1 LGHNA, CDR2 YNFKEQ. Written as DNA, the CDR3 is TGTGCCAGCAGCCAAGTGCGACTAGCCCTTAGCACAGATACGCAGTATTTT. It specifies CASSQVRLALSTDTQYF.

V is TRBV6-5 and J is TRBJ2-5; D possibly corresponds to TRBD2 (5 bases). Germline V gene data show CDR1 as MNHEY and CDR2 as SVGAGI. Trimming left V 1 base short and J 0 bases short, with 6 bases between. The CDR3 is made up of 14 amino acids. This chain's CDR3 is CASSYWENQETQYF. The CDR3, as DNA: TGTGCCAGCAGTTACTGGGAGAACCAAGAGACCCAGTACTTC.

The gene calls are TRBV12-3 or TRBV12-4 and TRBJ2-7; possible D gene TRBD2, 6 bases. The CDR3 runs 12 residues. V was clipped by 6 bases and J by 9 bases, with 15 bases between them. In DNA, the CDR3 is TGTGCCAGCAGCCTACTAGCTCAAGGGCAGTACTTC. As protein: CASSLLAQGQYF.

The gene calls are TRBV4-3 and TRBJ2-7; TRBD2 aligns across 7 bases. This CDR3 has 16 amino acids. V shed 3 bases, J shed 3 bases, and the junction held 11 bases outside the gene matches. CDR1 LGHNA and CDR2 YSLEER come from the germline V gene. CDR3 DNA: TGCGCCAGCAGCCAGGTCTGGGGGGGGACCTACTACGAGCAGTACTTC. This codes for CASSQVWGGTYYEQYF.

The rearrangement links TRBV12-3 or TRBV12-4 to TRBJ2-5; 9 bases line up with TRBD2. V shed 5 bases and J 5 bases; nucleotides not matched to a gene: 9. This CDR3 contains 15 residues. The CDR3 DNA is TGTGCCAGCAGTGGTCGCCTAGCGGGGATCGAGACCCAGTACTTC. Its translation is CASSGRLAGIETQYF.

This rearrangement joins TRBV27 to TRBJ2-1; D perhaps matches TRBD2 (5 bases). CDR3 length: 15 amino acids. CDR1 is MNHEY and CDR2 is SMNVEV in the germline V gene (reference sequence). V shed 6 bases and J shed 5 bases, with 17 bases lying between them. The CDR3 sequence: CASSEVGTGDNEQFF. In nucleotides, the CDR3 is TGTGCCAGCAGCGAGGTCGGTACCGGGGACAATGAGCAGTTCTTC.

J is TRBJ2-7 and V is TRBV7-9; 8 bases are a match to TRBD2. Losses at the gene ends were 1 base for V and 6 bases for J; bases not matched to a gene: 8. Germline assignment: CDR1 SEHNR and CDR2 FQNEAQ (reference sequence). This CDR3 region has 15 residues. CDR3: CASSLGDAREVEQYF. The CDR3 DNA reads TGTGCCAGCAGCTTAGGGGATGCGCGGGAGGTCGAGCAGTACTTC. Combining the CDR3 with reference TRBV7-9 and TRBJ2-7 gives the whole variable domain DTGVSQNPRHKITKRGQNVTFRCDPISEHNRLYWYRQTLGQGPEFLTYFQNEAQLEKSRLLSDRFSAERPKGSFSTLEIQRTEQGDSAMYLCASSLGDAREVEQYFGPGTRLTVT.

This chain uses TRBV11-2 with TRBJ2-5, with 7 bases lining up with TRBD2. Germline values: CDR1 SGHAT, CDR2 FQNNGV. With 5 bases clipped from V and 3 bases from J, the junction kept 3 bases outside the gene matches. This CDR3 contains 13 residues. The CDR3 loop reads CASSRTRKETQYF. CDR3 DNA: TGTGCCAGCAGCCGGACTAGGAAAGAGACCCAGTACTTC.

This clonotype has a handful of counts. CDR3 nucleotides: TGCAGTGCTAGAGGGACCCGGGACAGGGGGCCCGAGCAGTACTTC. Translating it yields CSARGTRDRGPEQYF. V gene TRBV20-1 combines with J gene TRBJ2-7, with 12 bases aligning to TRBD1. This CDR3 contains 15 residues. In germline, CDR1 is DFQATT, CDR2 SNEGSKA (reference sequence). V lost 1 base, J lost 6 bases, and 7 bases stayed unmatched.

There are a few counts of this clonotype. This rearrangement joins TRBV7-2 to TRBJ1-4; weak D call: TRBD1 (5 bases). Germline lookup yields CDR1 SGHTA and CDR2 FQGNSA. The CDR3 is made up of 15 amino acids. V was trimmed by 5 bases and J by 7 bases, leaving 17 bases between them. This chain's CDR3 is CASSPQGWSVEKLFF. CDR3 DNA: TGTGCCAGCAGCCCTCAGGGCTGGTCGGTTGAAAAACTGTTTTTT.

The rearrangement joins TRBV2 to TRBJ1-6, with D tentatively TRBD1 (6 bases). The CDR3 is made up of 12 amino acids. Germline assignment: CDR1 SNHLY and CDR2 FYNNEI. Trimming removed 6 bases from V and 9 bases from J, with 9 bases in between. CDR3 DNA: TGTGCCAGCAGCCCGGACAGTTCACCCCTCCACTTT. As protein: CASSPDSSPLHF.

This clonotype appeared many times. The chain joins TRBV7-9 to TRBJ2-5, with TRBD2 identical over 10 bases. This CDR3 contains 15 residues. After removal of 11 bases from V and 4 bases from J, the junction contained 13 bases not matched to a gene. The germline V gene encodes CDR1 SEHNR and CDR2 FQNEAQ (reference sequence). The CDR3 DNA reads TGTGCCCTCCCAACTCGGCTAGCGGGAGTAGAGACCCAGTACTTC. This encodes CALPTRLAGVETQYF.

This clonotype was counted ten times or more. The chain carries TRBV7-8 and TRBJ2-3; D is possibly TRBD2 (7 bases). Germline values: CDR1 SGHVS, CDR2 FQNEAQ. There are 15 residues in the CDR3. Trimming removed 5 bases from V and 11 bases from J, with 23 bases in between. DNA for the CDR3: TGTGCCAGCAGCAGCAGAGGGGGAGGGGATCTATTGCAGTATTTT. The encoded protein is CASSSRGGGDLLQYF. Full variable domain (missing parts from reference TRBV7-8 and TRBJ2-3): GAGVSQSPRYKVAKRGQDVALRCDPISGHVSLFWYQQALGQGPEFLTYFQNEAQLDKSGLPSDRFFAERPEGSVSTLKIQRTQQEDSAVYLCASSSRGGGDLLQYFGPGTRLTVL.

This clonotype turned up a few times. The V gene is TRBV5-1, the J gene TRBJ2-1; TRBD2 aligns across 7 bases. This CDR3 region has 18 residues. CDR1 SGHRS and CDR2 YFSETQ come from the germline V gene. Trimming cost V 0 bases and J 1 base; bases outside gene matches: 10. This CDR3 is CASSLAVNSGRSYNEQFF. The CDR3 nucleotides are TGCGCCAGCAGCTTGGCCGTCAATAGCGGGCGGTCCTACAATGAGCAGTTCTTC.

V gene TRBV6-5 combines with J gene TRBJ2-5; maybe TRBD1 (5 bases). Germline values: CDR1 MNHEY, CDR2 SVGAGI. This CDR3 contains 15 residues. Trimming cost V 0 bases and J 4 bases, with 12 bases left between them. For the CDR3, the DNA is TGTGCCAGCAGTTACTCGAAGGCAGGGTCAGAGACCCAGTACTTC. Translation gives CASSYSKAGSETQYF.

This clonotype occurred a few times. The V and J genes are TRBV10-3 and TRBJ1-3; no reliable D call. CDR1 ENHRY and CDR2 SYGVKD come from the germline V gene. The CDR3 extends over 14 amino acids. V was clipped by 6 bases and J by 4 bases, with 13 bases between them. This CDR3 is CAIRGRGPGNTIYF. Written as DNA, the CDR3 is TGTGCCATCAGGGGGAGAGGCCCAGGAAACACCATATATTTT.

This clonotype was seen a handful of times. The chain combines TRBV15 with TRBJ1-1; a possible D gene is TRBD1 (6 bases). V gave up 3 bases and J gave up 1 base, with 18 bases separating them. The CDR3 extends over 17 amino acids. The germline gives CDR1 LNHNV, CDR2 YYDKDF (reference sequence). The CDR3 DNA is TGTGCCACCAGCAGGGCCGGGACACACCCGGGGAACACTGAAGCTTTCTTT. Translated: CATSRAGTHPGNTEAFF. Full variable domain (missing parts from reference TRBV15 and TRBJ1-1): DAMVIQNPRYQVTQFGKPVTLSCSQTLNHNVMYWYQQKSSQAPKLLFHYYDKDFNNEADTPDNFQSRRPNTSFCFLDIRSPGLGDTAMYLCATSRAGTHPGNTEAFFGQGTRLTVV.

The V and J genes are TRBV9 and TRBJ1-6, with D uncertain. Per germline, CDR1 SGDLS and CDR2 YYNGEE. V was pared by 2 bases and J by 7 bases, with 7 bases between. The CDR3 spans 13 residues. In nucleotides, the CDR3 is TGTGCCAGCAGCGTCGACTACAATTCACCCCTCCACTTT. As protein: CASSVDYNSPLHF.

The chain uses TRBV9 and TRBJ2-2; 8 bases match TRBD1. CDR1 and CDR2 (germline): SGDLS, YYNGEE. V lost 2 bases to trimming and J lost 6 bases; unmatched junction nucleotides: 6. The CDR3 totals 15 residues. The CDR3 DNA follows: TGTGCCAGCAGCGTCGACAGGGGTTTGGCCGGGGAGCTGTTTTTT. Protein: CASSVDRGLAGELFF.

The genes are TRBV28 and TRBJ2-1; TRBD2 agrees at 8 bases. The CDR3 totals 17 residues. Trimming cost V 5 bases and J 3 bases; bases outside gene matches: 12. The V gene's germline CDR1 is MDHEN and CDR2 SYDVKM. CDR3 residues: CASSPLTLAGDYNEQFF. CDR3 nucleotides: TGTGCCAGCAGTCCTTTGACCCTAGCGGGTGACTACAATGAGCAGTTCTTC.

The chain recombines TRBV2 with TRBJ2-3; 16 bases map to TRBD2. The CDR3 covers 18 residues. The germline CDR1 and CDR2 sequences are SNHLY and FYNNEI. The CDR3 loop reads CTIRAGLAGGNPTDTQYF. CDR3 sequence (DNA): TGTACCATCAGGGCGGGACTAGCGGGAGGGAATCCCACAGATACGCAGTATTTT. The whole variable domain, filled in from reference TRBV2 and TRBJ2-3, reads EPEVTQTPSHQVTQMGQEVILRCVPISNHLYFYWYRQILGQKVEFLVSFYNNEISEKSEIFDDQFSVERPDGSNFTLKIRSTKLEDSAMYFCTIRAGLAGGNPTDTQYFGPGTRLTVL.

This chain links TRBV28 with TRBJ2-1, with unresolved D. The CDR3 is made up of 14 amino acids. The germline V and J ends were trimmed by 2 bases and 6 bases, with 11 bases remaining between them. The germline V gene encodes CDR1 MDHEN and CDR2 SYDVKM. CDR3 DNA sequence: TGTGCCAGCAGTTTAGGGTTTATCAGCAATGAGCAGTTCTTC. Its translation: CASSLGFISNEQFF.

This clonotype was detected many times. The chain links TRBV20-1 to TRBJ2-1, with 14 positions matching TRBD2. The J segment lost 9 bases and the V segment lost 2 bases, leaving 9 bases of the junction unmatched. The germline CDR1 and CDR2 sequences are DFQATT and SNEGSKA (reference sequence). The CDR3 has 16 residues. CDR3 nucleotide sequence: TGCAGTGCTAGAAAAACTAGGACTAGCGGGGGGTTTGAGCAGTTCTTC. Translating gives CSARKTRTSGGFEQFF.